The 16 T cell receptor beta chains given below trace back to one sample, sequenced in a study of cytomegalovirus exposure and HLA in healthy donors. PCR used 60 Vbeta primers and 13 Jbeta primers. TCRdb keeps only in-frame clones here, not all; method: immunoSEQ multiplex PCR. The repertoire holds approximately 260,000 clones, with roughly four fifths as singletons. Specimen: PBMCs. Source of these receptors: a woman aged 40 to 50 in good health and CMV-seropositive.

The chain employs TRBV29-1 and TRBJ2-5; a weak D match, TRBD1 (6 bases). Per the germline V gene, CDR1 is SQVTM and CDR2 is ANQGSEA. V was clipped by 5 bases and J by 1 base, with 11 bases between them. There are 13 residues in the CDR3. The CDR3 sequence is CSVSGQSQETQYF. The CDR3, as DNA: TGCAGCGTTTCAGGACAGTCCCAAGAGACCCAGTACTTC.

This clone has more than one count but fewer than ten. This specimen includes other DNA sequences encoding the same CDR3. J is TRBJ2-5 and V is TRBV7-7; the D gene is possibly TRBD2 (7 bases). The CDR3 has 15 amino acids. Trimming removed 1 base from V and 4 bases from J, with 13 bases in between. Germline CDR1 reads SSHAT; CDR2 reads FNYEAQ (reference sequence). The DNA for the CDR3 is TGTGCCAGCAGCTTAGTAGGGGGGGAGGGAGAGACCCAGTACTTC. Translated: CASSLVGGEGETQYF. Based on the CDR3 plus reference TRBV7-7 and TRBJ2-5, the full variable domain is GAGVSQSPRYKVTKRGQDVTLRCDPISSHATLYWYQQALGQGPEFLTYFNYEAQPDKSGLPSDRFSAERPEGSISTLTIQRTEQRDSAMYRCASSLVGGEGETQYFGPGTRLLVL.

The CDR3 loop is CASSKTGGAYEQYF. The CDR3 region has the DNA TGTGCCAGCAGCAAGACAGGGGGCGCCTACGAGCAGTACTTC. This chain joins TRBV6-5 and TRBJ2-7, with 10 bases matching TRBD1. The CDR3 length is 14 residues. Trimming removed 6 bases from V and 2 bases from J; junction bases left unmatched: 4. Germline V gene lookup returns CDR1 MNHEY and CDR2 SVGAGI.

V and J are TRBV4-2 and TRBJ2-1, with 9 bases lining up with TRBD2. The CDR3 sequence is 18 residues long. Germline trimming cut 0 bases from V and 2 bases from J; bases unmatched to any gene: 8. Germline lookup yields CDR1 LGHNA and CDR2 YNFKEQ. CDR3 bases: TGTGCCAGCAGCCAAGATGACGGCGGGAGGGTTACCTACAATGAGCAGTTCTTC. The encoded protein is CASSQDDGGRVTYNEQFF.

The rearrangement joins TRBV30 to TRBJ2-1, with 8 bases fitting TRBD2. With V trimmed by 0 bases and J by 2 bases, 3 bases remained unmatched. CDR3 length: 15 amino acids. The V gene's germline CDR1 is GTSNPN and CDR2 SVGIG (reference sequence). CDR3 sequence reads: CAWSVIAGPYNEQFF. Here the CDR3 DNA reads TGTGCCTGGAGTGTAATAGCGGGACCCTACAATGAGCAGTTCTTC.

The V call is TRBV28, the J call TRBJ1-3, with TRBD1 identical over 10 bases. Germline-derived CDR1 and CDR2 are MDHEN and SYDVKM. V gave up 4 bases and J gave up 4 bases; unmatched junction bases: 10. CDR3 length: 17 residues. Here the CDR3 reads CASSSPSDRGRGNTIYF. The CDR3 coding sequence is TGTGCCAGCAGTTCCCCGAGTGACAGGGGGCGAGGAAACACCATATATTTT.

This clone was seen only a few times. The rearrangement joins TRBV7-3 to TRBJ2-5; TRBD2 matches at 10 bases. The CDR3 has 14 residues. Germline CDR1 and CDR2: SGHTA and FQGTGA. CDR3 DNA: TGTGAAAGTCCAGAGCGGGAGGGCGGGGAGACCCAGTACTTC. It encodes CESPEREGGETQYF.

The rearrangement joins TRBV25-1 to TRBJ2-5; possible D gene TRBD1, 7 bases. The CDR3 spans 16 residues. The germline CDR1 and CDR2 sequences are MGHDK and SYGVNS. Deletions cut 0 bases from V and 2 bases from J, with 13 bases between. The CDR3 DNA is TGTGCCAGCAGTGAATATGGGGGGACAGTTCAAGAGACCCAGTACTTC. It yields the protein CASSEYGGTVQETQYF.

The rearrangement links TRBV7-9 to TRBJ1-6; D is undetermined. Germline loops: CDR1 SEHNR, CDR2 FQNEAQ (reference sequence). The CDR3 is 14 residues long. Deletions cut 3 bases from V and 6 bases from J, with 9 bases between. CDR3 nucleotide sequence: TGTGCCAGCAGCTTTTCATTTCCTAATTCACCCCTCCACTTT. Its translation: CASSFSFPNSPLHF.

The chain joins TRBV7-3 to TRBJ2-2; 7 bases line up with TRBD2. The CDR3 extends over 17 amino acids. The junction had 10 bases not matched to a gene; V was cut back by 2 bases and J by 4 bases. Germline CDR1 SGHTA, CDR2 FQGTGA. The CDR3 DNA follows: TGTGCCAGCAGCTTAGTAGCGGGCCTGGCGGGCACCGGGGAGCTGTTTTTT. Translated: CASSLVAGLAGTGELFF.

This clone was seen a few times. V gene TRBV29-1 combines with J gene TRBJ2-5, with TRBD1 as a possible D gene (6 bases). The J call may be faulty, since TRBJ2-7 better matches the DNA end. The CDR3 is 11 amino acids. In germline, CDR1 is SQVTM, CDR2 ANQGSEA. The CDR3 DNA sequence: TGCAGCGCCGGACAGTCCTACGAGCAGTACTTC. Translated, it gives CSAGQSYEQYF.

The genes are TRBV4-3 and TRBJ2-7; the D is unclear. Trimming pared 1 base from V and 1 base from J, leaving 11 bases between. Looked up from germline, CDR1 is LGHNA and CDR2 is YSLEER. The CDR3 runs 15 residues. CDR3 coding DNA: TGCGCCAGCAGCCAAGGTATGGGCCCGTCCTACGAGCAGTACTTC. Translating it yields CASSQGMGPSYEQYF.

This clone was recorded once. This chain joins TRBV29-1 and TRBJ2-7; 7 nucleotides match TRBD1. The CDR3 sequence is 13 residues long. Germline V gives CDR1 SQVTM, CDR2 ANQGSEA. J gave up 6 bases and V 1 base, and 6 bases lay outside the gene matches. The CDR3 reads CSVEVDRRGEQYF. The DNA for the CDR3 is TGCAGCGTTGAAGTGGACAGGCGAGGCGAGCAGTACTTC.

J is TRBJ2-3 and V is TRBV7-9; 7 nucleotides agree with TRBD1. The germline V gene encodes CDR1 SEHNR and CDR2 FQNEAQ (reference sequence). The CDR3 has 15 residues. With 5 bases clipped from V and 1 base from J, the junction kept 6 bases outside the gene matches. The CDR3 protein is CASSQTGTGTDTQYF. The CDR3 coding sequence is TGTGCCAGCAGCCAGACCGGGACAGGCACAGATACGCAGTATTTT.

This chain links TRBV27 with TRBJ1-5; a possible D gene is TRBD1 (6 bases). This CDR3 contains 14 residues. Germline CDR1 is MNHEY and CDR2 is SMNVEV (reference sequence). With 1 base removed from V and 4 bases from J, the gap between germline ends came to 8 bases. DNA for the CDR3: TGTGCCAGCAGTTTATTACAGGGAAATCAGCCCCAGCATTTT. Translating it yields CASSLLQGNQPQHF.

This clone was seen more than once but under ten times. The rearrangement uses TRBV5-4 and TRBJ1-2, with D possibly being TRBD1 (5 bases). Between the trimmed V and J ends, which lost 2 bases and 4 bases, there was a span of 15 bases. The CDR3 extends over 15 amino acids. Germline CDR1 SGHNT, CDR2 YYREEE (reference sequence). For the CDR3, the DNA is TGTGCCAGCAGCTTCACGGGGCCGGGAGGCTATGGCTACACCTTC. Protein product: CASSFTGPGGYGYTF.